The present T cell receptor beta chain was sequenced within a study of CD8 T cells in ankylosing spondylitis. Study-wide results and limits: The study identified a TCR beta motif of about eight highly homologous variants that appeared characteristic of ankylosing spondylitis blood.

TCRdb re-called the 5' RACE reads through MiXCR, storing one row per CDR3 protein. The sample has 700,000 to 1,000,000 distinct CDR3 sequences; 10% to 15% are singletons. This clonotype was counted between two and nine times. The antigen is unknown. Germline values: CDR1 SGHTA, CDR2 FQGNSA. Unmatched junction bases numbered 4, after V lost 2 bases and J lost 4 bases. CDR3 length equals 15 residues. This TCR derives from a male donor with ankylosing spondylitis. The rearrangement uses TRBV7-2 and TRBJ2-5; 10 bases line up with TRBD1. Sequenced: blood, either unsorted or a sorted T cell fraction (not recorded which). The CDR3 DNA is TGTGCCAGCAGCTTAATCGACAGGGGGCTAGAGACCCAGTACTTC. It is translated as CASSLIDRGLETQYF.